The T cell receptor (beta chain) described here comes from a study of Ad26.COV2.S vaccination and SARS-CoV-2 variants (dated by TCRdb to the early 2020s). Concerning the study at large: Vaccine-arm donors came from COV1001, a multicentre, randomized, double-blind, placebo-controlled phase I-IIa trial of Ad26.COV2.S in healthy adults. The specificity and breadth of SARS-CoV-2-reactive T cell receptors after Ad26.COV2.S vaccination were assessed by TCRbeta repertoire sequencing. Participants in the trial were split at random into five groups of five each, receiving low-dose or high-dose Ad26.COV2.S once or twice, or else placebo on both occasions. Ad26.COV2.S was administered intramuscularly at a dose of 5x10^10 or 1x10^11 viral particles, either as one shot or as two shots given 56 days apart. The TCR-sequenced set comprised around 32 samples: approximately 19 Ad26.COV2.S vaccine recipients, 5 placebo recipients and 8 SARS-CoV-2 convalescent individuals. Investigators remained blinded to trial group allocation during experiments and outcome assessment. Broad study findings and their caveats: After vaccination, spike-specific CD8+ and CD4+ T cell responses were reported to show substantial breadth. Compared with placebo recipients, Ad26.COV2.S recipients showed higher spike-specific TCR breadth (P = 0.0014). The authors noted that total T cell responses may have been underestimated by the TCR breadth and depth analyses. The study lacked the statistical power to compare responses across vaccine doses or regimens. Non-spike TCR breadth was comparable between vaccine and placebo recipients, consistent with the vaccine containing only spike.

CDR1 and CDR2, looked up from the germline V gene (reference sequence), are SSHAT and FNYEAQ. The CDR3 has 17 amino acids, counting the end cysteine and phenylalanine. This entry keeps only the CDR3 DNA: 51 bases, framed from base 1. Ends trimmed: V by 4 bases, J by 5 bases; bases unmatched to a gene: 9. The sample's treatment or condition label is to be understood as: 15 to 20 received Ad26.COV2.S at low or high dose, single or two shots; roughly five received placebo; per-sample allocation not given. Repertoires of vaccine and placebo recipients were sequenced from samples collected on day 63 after the first injection. Between 29 July and 7 August 2020, Cohort 1b enrolled fewer than 30 adults aged 18-55 years at one site in Boston, USA. Ad26.COV2.S was a replication-incompetent adenovirus type 26 vector expressing a prefusion-stabilized SARS-CoV-2 spike protein from the original Wuhan strain. TCRbeta CDR3 regions were sequenced with the immunoSEQ Assay. After extraction, genomic DNA underwent amplification by bias-controlled multiplex PCR, followed by high-throughput sequencing. For the original study's pipeline: To quantify the absolute abundance of every unique TCRbeta CDR3 region, sequences were collapsed and filtered. T cell fraction was estimated by normalizing TCRbeta template counts to usable DNA, which was measured by amplifying reference genes present in all nucleated cells. Repertoire TCRs were annotated as SARS-CoV-2-specific when V gene, CDR3 amino acid sequence and J gene were exactly matched to a known reactive TCR set. MIRA supplied the reference SARS-CoV-2 TCR set, which was filtered for enrichment in COVID-19-positive ImmuneCODE repertoires so that public or cross-reactive TCRs were removed. Based on the MIRA antigens, annotated TCRs were further analysed at the level of specific ORF or position within ORF. Breadth was defined as the number of annotated unique rearrangements divided by the total number of unique productive rearrangements, and depth was defined as the summed frequency of the annotated unique rearrangements. Two-sided Wilcoxon rank-sum tests were used to compare TCR breadth between groups. TCRdb's version of the immuneACCESS table is confined to in-frame rearrangements and falls short of the full clone set. An unresolved V gene accounts for under half of the shortfall where checked; the remainder is of unknown origin. Clonal size and the V and J genes are those of that table, whereas D and trimming came from the DNA. This sample is represented by about 440,000 clones; roughly 85% of them were singletons. The ten most abundant clones make up over 10% of the sample.

Comment on this clone: Its antigen remains undetermined. No per-base quality is available; no much larger clone lies one base away.

This specimen was peripheral blood, taken in a trial of Ad26.COV2.S vaccine versus placebo. The chain uses TRBV7-7 and TRBJ2-1; TRBD2 aligns with 12 central bases. The receptor comes from a person aged 18-65 years who received the Ad26.COV2.S COVID-19 vaccine or a placebo. The CDR3 has the sequence CASSSLAGGTSDNEQFF. The sequenced DNA is TGTGCCAGCAGCTCACTAGCGGGAGGAACTTCCGACAATGAGCAGTTCTTC. Extended through the reference TRBV7-7 and TRBJ2-1 proteins, this CDR3 yields the full variable domain: GAGVSQSPRYKVTKRGQDVTLRCDPISSHATLYWYQQALGQGPEFLTYFNYEAQPDKSGLPSDRFSAERPEGSISTLTIQRTEQRDSAMYRCASSSLAGGTSDNEQFFGPGTRLTVL.